This T cell receptor beta chain was profiled in a study of blood T cell repertoires in COVID-19. Source study methods: Scientists estimated how many nucleated cells there were by amplifying reference gene primers. The protocol was immunoSEQ multiplex PCR, while the TCRdb copy is restricted to in-frame clones and leaves out a portion. V, J and clone size are taken as reported in that table, and D and trimming were inferred from the DNA itself. The table lists around 500,000 clones, over 75% of them singletons, with approximately 2% in the top ten. The CDR3 totals 15 residues. V lost 1 base, J lost 6 bases, and 13 bases lay in between. Germline V gene lookup returns CDR1 MNHNS and CDR2 SASEGT.

V and J are TRBV6-1 and TRBJ1-5, with D hard to call. Material for sequencing was PBMCs or T cells enriched from blood (not recorded which). This TCR was sampled from a woman aged 40-49 years who had recovered from COVID-19. The CDR3 nucleotides are TGTGCCAGCAGTGAAGGTATTTCCACGGGTCAGCCCCAGCATTTT. Translated: CASSEGISTGQPQHF.